The clone carrying this T cell receptor (beta chain) showed up just a few times. Its antigen remains unknown. Purity of each sorted population was above 95%. These data are taken from a study of beta chain features in type 1 diabetes. Trimming removed 0 bases from V and 0 bases from J; junction bases left unmatched: 5. The CDR3 sequence is 18 residues long. Per germline, CDR1 LGHNA and CDR2 YNFKEQ. Notes on the study in general: Since sequencing was performed on cDNA, cells with high TCR expression could be over-represented. For TCRB rearrangement, an influence of HLA type remained unresolved here. PCR, the amplification step, might favor shorter templates, equally in patients and controls.

Expressed TCRB transcripts were sequenced because the isolated RNA had all been reverse transcribed beforehand. Generated by immunoSEQ multiplex PCR, the TCRdb table keeps only in-frame clones and is missing some. The data show around 200,000 clones, more than 10% seen once. The sequenced material came from central memory CD4+ T cells from blood. The rearrangement uses TRBV4-2 and TRBJ2-6; 7 bases match TRBD2. This receptor was taken from a woman in her late teens or twenties in good health. As DNA, the CDR3 is TGTGCCAGCAGCCAAGATGCGGGAGTTACCTCTGGGGCCAACGTCCTGACTTTC. It encodes CASSQDAGVTSGANVLTF.